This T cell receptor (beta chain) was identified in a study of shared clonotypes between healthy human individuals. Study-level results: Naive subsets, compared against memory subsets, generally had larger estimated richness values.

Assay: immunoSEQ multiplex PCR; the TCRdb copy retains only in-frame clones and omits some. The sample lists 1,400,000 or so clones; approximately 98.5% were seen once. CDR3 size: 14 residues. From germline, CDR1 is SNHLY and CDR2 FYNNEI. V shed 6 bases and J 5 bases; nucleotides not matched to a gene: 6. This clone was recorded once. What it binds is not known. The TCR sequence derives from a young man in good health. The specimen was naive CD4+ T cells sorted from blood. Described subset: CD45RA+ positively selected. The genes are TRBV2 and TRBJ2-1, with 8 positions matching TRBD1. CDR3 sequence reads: CASRGGQADNEQFF. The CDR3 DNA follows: TGTGCCAGCAGAGGGGGACAGGCGGACAATGAGCAGTTCTTC.